This TCR beta chain stems from a study of beta chain features in type 1 diabetes (dated by TCRdb to the late 2010s). With respect to the entire study: No differences in mean age, gender distribution, total cell number or subset yield were found between patients and healthy donors. The study compared the TCRB repertoires of sorted circulating CD4+ T cell subsets in recently diagnosed type 1 diabetes patients with those in matched healthy donors. Naive and central memory subsets were obtained from all 30 or so donors, but regulatory and stem cell-like memory subsets were isolated from only 8 patients and roughly eight healthy donors. A total of some 110 million sorted cells were examined across all samples, and a strong correlation was observed between cell number per subset and RNA yield.

Overall study results and their limits: PCR might favor shorter templates, but patient and control samples were amplified and corrected together, so any skew would affect both groups equally. Sequencing cDNA rather than genomic DNA could over-represent highly expressing activated cells, although activation and CD3 levels did not differ between groups. At VDJ recombination sites, patients with type 1 diabetes made fewer insertions and deleted more nucleotides, a pattern implying thymic rearrangement abnormalities. Only small numbers of individuals were included in the HLA sub-analyses, which left unresolved whether HLA type had any influence on TCRB rearrangement. Naive, central memory and regulatory TCRB repertoires appeared to be more alike among patients than among healthy donors. Type 1 diabetes patients showed a moderate but significant shortening of TCRB CDR3 length in all four CD4+ subsets.

This clone was counted between two and nine times. What antigen it recognizes has not been identified. No qualities accompany the bases; no much larger clone lies one base away. Deletion took 0 bases off V and 1 base off J, with a span of 7 bases between the germline ends. In the germline V gene (reference sequence), CDR1 corresponds to LNHNV and CDR2 to YYDKDF. Including the terminal cysteine and phenylalanine, the CDR3 comprises 14 residues. Of the read, only the CDR3 DNA is kept; its 42 bases are in frame from base 1. A single peripheral blood draw of roughly 0.11 L on average was collected from each donor into heparinised tubes. A BD FACSAria II was used to sort naive, central memory, regulatory and stem cell-like memory CD4+ T cells with a panel that included CD45RO, CCR7, CD25, CD127, CD95 and CD27. Every sorted population had a purity above 98%. PBMCs were separated immediately by Lymphoprep density gradient centrifugation and were stained directly, without being cultured. So that batch effects would be minimized, each experiment stained and sorted samples in pairs, pairing one healthy donor with one patient.

All of the isolated RNA was reverse transcribed with the High Capacity cDNA Reverse Transcription Kit, so expressed TCRB transcripts were sequenced. Deep immunoSEQ sequencing was applied to naive, central memory and regulatory T cell samples, giving an average of around 4 million total reads per sample. Sorted cells were lysed in RLT buffer, and RNA was extracted using DNase-treated RNeasy Micro or Mini kits according to cell number. Each cell subset was processed on its own to prevent cross-contamination, while patient and healthy donor samples were processed together. TCRB sequences were amplified from cDNA with the immunoSEQ multiplex PCR, producing 87-bp fragments spanning the CDR3 region. Sequencing of the amplicons was done on the Illumina HiSeq platform. In the paper's pipeline: PCR bias was computationally corrected using synthetic template baselines, reads within Hamming distance 2 were collapsed, and singletons that could not be merged were discarded. Reads were aligned against IMGT so that V, D and J genes, CDR3 length and insertions or deletions at six rearrangement sites could be assigned. Clonotype counts were normalized to sorted cell number within each subset before computing true diversity and Gini coefficients with the tcR R package. Repertoire sharing was quantified using the overlap coefficient calculated on TCRB nucleotide sequences. Out-of-frame TCRB sequences from naive cells were analyzed to stand in for the pre-selection repertoire. TCRdb stores this immuneACCESS table with in-frame sequences only. Part of the clones is absent; in the studies checked, under half of the shortfall reflects unresolved V genes, and no reason is known for the rest. That table furnishes V, J and clone size, whereas the DNA furnished D and trimming. The sample contains approximately 330,000 clones, around 10% of them found a single time. The leading ten clones occupy around 0.015% of the sample.

The rearrangement joined TRBV15 to TRBJ2-7; the D gene identity is not certain. The source is a woman aged 25 to 45 in good health. Sequencing input: naive CD4+ T cells from blood. This specimen's cell subset or site label, interpreted: true naive CD4+ T cells. For the CDR3, the sequence is CATSRDPVSYEQYF. The bases are TGTGCCACCAGCAGAGATCCAGTATCCTACGAGCAGTACTTC.